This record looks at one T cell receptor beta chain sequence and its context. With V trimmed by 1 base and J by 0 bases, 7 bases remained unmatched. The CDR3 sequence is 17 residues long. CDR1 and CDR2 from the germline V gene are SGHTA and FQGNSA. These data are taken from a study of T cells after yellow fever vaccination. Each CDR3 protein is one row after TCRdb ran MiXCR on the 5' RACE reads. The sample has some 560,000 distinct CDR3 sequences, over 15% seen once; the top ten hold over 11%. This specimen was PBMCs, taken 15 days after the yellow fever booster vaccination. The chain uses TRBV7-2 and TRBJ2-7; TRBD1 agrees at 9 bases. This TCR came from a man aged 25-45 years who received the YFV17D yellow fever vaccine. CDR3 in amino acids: CASSLGNRGRRSYEQYF. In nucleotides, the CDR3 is TGTGCCAGCAGCTTAGGGAACAGGGGGCGCCGCTCCTACGAGCAGTACTTC.